These 8 T cell receptor beta chains share one sample of origin, sequenced in a study of blood T cell repertoires in COVID-19. Libraries were prepared by immunoSEQ multiplex PCR; TCRdb keeps only in-frame clonotypes and omits some of them. The sample has 350,000 to 400,000 clones; over 75% are singletons. The sample comprised PBMCs or T cells enriched from blood (not recorded which). These receptors all come from a man aged 40-49 years in a cohort exposed to, infected with or recovered from COVID-19 (not recorded which).

The chain joins TRBV2 to TRBJ1-1; no clear D. The CDR3 extends over 13 amino acids. Looked up from germline, CDR1 is SNHLY and CDR2 is FYNNEI. V gave up 4 bases and J gave up 6 bases, with 12 bases separating them. CDR3 sequence: CASSGETGAEAFF. CDR3 bases: TGTGCCAGCAGTGGGGAGACCGGGGCTGAAGCTTTCTTT.

About this clone itself: One junction end does not reproduce the germline sequence, and a read error may be involved. CDR3 region: CASSPGTSGRAYNEQFF. CDR3 nucleotide sequence: TGTGCCAGCAGCCCAGGGACTAGCGGGAGGGCCTATAATGAGCAGTTCTTC. The rearrangement joins TRBV28 to TRBJ2-1; 16 bases match TRBD2. Per the germline V gene, CDR1 is MDHEN and CDR2 is SYDVKM. The CDR3 extends over 17 amino acids.

This clone was seen only a few times. This rearrangement joins TRBV5-1 to TRBJ2-1; 9 bases match TRBD1. This CDR3 spans 13 amino acids. Germline CDR1 reads SGHRS; CDR2 reads YFSETQ. The ends lost 6 bases at V and 6 bases at J; junction bases unmatched: 4. The CDR3 DNA sequence: TGCGCCAGCACCCCGGGACAGGGCAATGAGCAGTTCTTC. This translates into CASTPGQGNEQFF.

On this clone: One end of the junction is discordant with germline, which a read error may explain. The chain is built from TRBV10-1 and TRBJ2-5; D gene unclear. This CDR3 contains 13 residues. From germline, CDR1 is WNHNN and CDR2 SYGVQD (reference sequence). The CDR3 DNA reads as TGCGCCAGCAGTGAGTCAGGTGTGGAGACCCGGTACTTC. The encoded protein is CASSESGVETRYF.

CDR3 nucleotide sequence: TGCGCCAGCAGCTTGCCACTGGCGGACCAAGAGACCCAGTACTTC. Translated, it gives CASSLPLADQETQYF. The chain employs TRBV5-1 and TRBJ2-5; no definite D call. CDR1 is SGHRS, CDR2 YFSETQ, per germline. CDR3 size: 15 residues. V was cut by 1 base and J by 0 bases, with 10 bases left in between. The full variable domain, rest sourced from reference TRBV5-1 and TRBJ2-5, is KAGVTQTPRYLIKTRGQQVTLSCSPISGHRSVSWYQQTPGQGLQFLFEYFSETQRNKGNFPGRFSGRQFSNSRSEMNVSTLELGDSALYLCASSLPLADQETQYFGPGTRLLVL.

The rearrangement uses TRBV19 and TRBJ2-7; TRBD1 aligns across 7 bases. The V segment lost 3 bases and the J segment 2 bases; nucleotides outside the gene matches: 7. The CDR3 sequence is 15 residues long. Germline CDR1 is LNHDA and CDR2 is SQIVND (reference sequence). CDR3 in DNA: TGTGCCAGTAGTATGGGCACAGGGGCGACCTACGAGCAGTACTTC. Translated: CASSMGTGATYEQYF.

The chain couples TRBV15 to TRBJ1-2; the D is unclear. Germline CDR1 is LNHNV and CDR2 is YYDKDF (reference sequence). This CDR3 contains 15 residues. The ends were cut back, 0 bases at V and 0 bases at J, with 8 bases in the middle. The CDR3 loop is CATSRDLGANYGYTF. The CDR3 DNA follows: TGTGCCACCAGCAGAGATCTGGGAGCTAACTATGGCTACACCTTC.

V gene TRBV5-1 combines with J gene TRBJ1-5, with 7 bases identical to TRBD1. Germline V gene sequence: CDR1 SGHRS, CDR2 YFSETQ. This CDR3 is 16 amino acids long. The V segment lost 7 bases and the J segment 5 bases; nucleotides outside the gene matches: 15. The CDR3, as DNA: TGCGCCAGCCAGCTTACTTTCAAGGGGGCCCATCAGCCCCAGCATTTT. Translated: CASQLTFKGAHQPQHF.